The present T cell receptor beta chain was sequenced within a study of early T cells in non-severe SARS-CoV-2 infection. Individual cDNA molecules were tagged with unique molecular identifiers. TCRdb re-analysed the 5' RACE reads in MiXCR, keeping a single row per CDR3 protein. The sample shows about 76,000 distinct CDR3 sequences, about 16% of them seen only once. Deletions cut 3 bases from V and 5 bases from J, with 12 bases between. Germline V gene sequence: CDR1 DFQATT, CDR2 SNEGSKA (reference sequence). The CDR3 is 13 residues long. The genes are TRBV20-1 and TRBJ2-3; no clear D gene. The material sequenced was whole blood. The TCR sequence derives from an adult who was a healthcare worker with PCR-confirmed SARS-CoV-2 infection or an uninfected control (not recorded which). The CDR3 nucleotides are TGCAGTGCTAGGAACGGTGCTCGAGATACGCAGTATTTT. Translating it yields CSARNGARDTQYF.